This T cell receptor (beta chain) was found in a study of read filtering for tumor transcriptome and immune sequencing. Every patient had bone marrow sampled while the disease was active. This library used roughly 400 ng RNA and molecular barcoded adaptors spanning alpha/delta and beta/gamma chains. Each CDR3 protein is one row after TCRdb ran MiXCR on the reads. In the table there are approximately 90,000 distinct CDR3 sequences, 9% to 15% of which are singletons. CDR3 length: 11 amino acids. V dropped 2 bases and J dropped 7 bases, with 8 bases sitting between them. Germline V gene lookup returns CDR1 SQVTM and CDR2 ANQGSEA. Notes on the study in general: The CD138-negative fraction was mixed bone marrow immune cells, not pure T cells.

This clonotype has ten or more counts. Antigen specificity is unknown. Sequenced sample: a population of CD138-negative cells sorted from bone marrow. V and J are TRBV29-1 and TRBJ1-2; a weak D match, TRBD1 (5 bases). The source of this sequence is a donor aged 40 or over with multiple myeloma. The CDR3 DNA reads TGCAGCGTTGAACAAGGGGCTGGCTACACCTTC. Translated, it gives CSVEQGAGYTF.